Listed here is a single T cell receptor (beta chain). Its antigen is as yet unknown. The record originates from a study of shared clonotypes between healthy human individuals. The overall study: Serving as donors were a couple of women and three men, whose ages spanned 18 to 49.

Broader study findings: Blood was the only sampled material, and tissue repertoires likely differ.

The data were produced by immunoSEQ multiplex PCR, yet TCRdb's version contains in-frame clones alone and is incomplete. The sample shows a few million clones, about 94% of them seen only once. Germline CDR1 and CDR2: SGHTA and FQGTGA. This CDR3 contains 17 residues. With V trimmed by 5 bases and J by 3 bases, 6 bases remained unmatched. Naive CD8 cells, CD45RO-negative and positively selected for CCR7, excluded terminally differentiated effector memory CD45RA+ cells. None of the donors, who were healthy HIV-negative adults, had recently had acute infections or vaccinations. Only Caucasian adults living in Nashville, Tennessee made up the donor group.

The genes are TRBV7-3 and TRBJ2-1, with TRBD2 matching 14 bases. The clonotype was recovered from a man aged 18 to 35 in good health. Some clones in this sample may be carry-over from other donors' samples. What was sequenced was naive CD8+ T cells from PBMCs. CDR3 DNA: TGTGCCAGCAGCCAAGGGACTAGCGGGAGCTACTACAATGAGCAGTTCTTC. The encoded protein is CASSQGTSGSYYNEQFF.